This record concerns one T cell receptor (beta chain) sequence. With 60 Vbeta and 13 Jbeta primers, the PCR was carried out. Sequenced by immunoSEQ multiplex PCR; TCRdb stores in-frame clones only, minus some. In the table there are about 110,000 clones, roughly 80% of which are singletons. At the time of sampling, donors were nominally healthy, though unrecorded immune exposures were likely. This CDR3 comprises 15 residues. The entry originates in a study of cytomegalovirus exposure and HLA in healthy donors. The TCR comes from a man aged 25-40 years in good health and CMV-seropositive. Source material: PBMCs. This sequence joins TRBV21-1 and TRBJ1-4; the table's D call, TRBD1, was not checked against the DNA. TRBV21-1 is a recognized pseudogene. Here the CDR3 DNA reads TGTGCCAGCAGCAAGGTCGAGACACCGAATGAAAAACTGTTTTTT. Translation: CASSKVETPNEKLFF.